The present T cell receptor (beta chain) was sequenced within a study of CD8+ T cells in alopecia areata. In the study overall: The investigators scored severity in treated patients by the percentage of affected scalp area. Study-wide results and limits: Within the top 100, expanded CD8+ clones significantly decreased with tofacitinib, as did scalp clonality. Amid tofacitinib therapy, many expanded lesional clones stayed present in scalp and blood.

Treatment given: oral pan-JAK inhibitor, 5-10 mg twice daily. Lesional scalp tissue (obtained by punch biopsy) and peripheral blood were collected from alopecia areata patients. In germline, CDR1 is MGHRA, CDR2 YSYEKL. The CDR3 has 16 amino acids. V lost 3 bases and J lost 6, with 18 bases in between. As for this clone: What it binds is unknown.

Sequencing templates came from extracted RNA that was reverse transcribed into cDNA. Measured with immunoSEQ multiplex PCR; TCRdb has only the in-frame clones, and not every one. The sample lists 40,000 to 45,000 clones, just under 95% occurring once. This sequence originates from a human donor with alopecia areata. The chain is built from TRBV4-1 and TRBJ1-5; D is ambiguous. The sequencing used CD8+ T cells sorted from blood, collected at week 24, from a patient treated with tofacitinib. CDR3 DNA sequence: TGCGCCAGCAGCCAGGACGAAGGTCTTGGGAGTCAGCCCCAGCATTTT. Protein sequence: CASSQDEGLGSQPQHF.